The clone carrying this T cell receptor (beta chain) showed up just a few times. Its antigen is not identified. The data originate from a study of blood T cells in healthy people across ages. Germline V gives CDR1 MNHEY, CDR2 SMNVEV (reference sequence). The CDR3 consists of 9 residues. Sample-barcoded 5' priming and a J-beta primer mix drove a second PCR of roughly 7 to 11 cycles. Each cDNA molecule was tagged by a template-switch adaptor that had 12 random nucleotides. TCRdb used MiXCR to reprocess the 5' RACE reads, holding one entry per CDR3 protein. The sample yields 1.6 million or so distinct CDR3 sequences, 30% to 35% seen once. Study-wide results and limits: One million T cells yielded diversity estimates that were considered underestimates. Among long-lived donors, naive CD4+ cells were more numerous and diversity higher than in aged donors. Significant beta diversity loss was already apparent by age approximately 38, declining roughly linearly.

The sample taken for sequencing was blood. The rearrangement uses TRBV27 and TRBJ1-5; no clear D. This clonotype originated in a woman younger than 45 in good health. In nucleotides, the CDR3 is TGTGTCGGCATTTCGCCCCAGCATTTT. It codes for CVGISPQHF.